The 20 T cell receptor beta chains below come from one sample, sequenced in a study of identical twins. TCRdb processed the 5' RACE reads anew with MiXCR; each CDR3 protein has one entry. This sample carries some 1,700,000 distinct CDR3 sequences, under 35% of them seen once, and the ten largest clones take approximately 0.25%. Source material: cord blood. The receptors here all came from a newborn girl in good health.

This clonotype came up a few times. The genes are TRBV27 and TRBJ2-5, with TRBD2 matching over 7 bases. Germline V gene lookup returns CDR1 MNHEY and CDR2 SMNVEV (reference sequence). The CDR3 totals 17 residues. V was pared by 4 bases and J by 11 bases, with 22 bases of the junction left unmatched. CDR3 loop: CASSSLPAAGVDNEQYF. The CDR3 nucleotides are TGTGCCAGCAGTTCCCTACCCGCCGCGGGGGTTGACAATGAGCAGTACTTC.

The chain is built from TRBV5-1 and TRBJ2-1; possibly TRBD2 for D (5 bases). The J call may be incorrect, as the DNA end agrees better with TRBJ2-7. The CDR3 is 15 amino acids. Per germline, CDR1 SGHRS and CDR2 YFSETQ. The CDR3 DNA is TGCGCCAGCCGGGCTGAGGGTGGAAACTACAATGAGCAGTACTTC. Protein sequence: CASRAEGGNYNEQYF.

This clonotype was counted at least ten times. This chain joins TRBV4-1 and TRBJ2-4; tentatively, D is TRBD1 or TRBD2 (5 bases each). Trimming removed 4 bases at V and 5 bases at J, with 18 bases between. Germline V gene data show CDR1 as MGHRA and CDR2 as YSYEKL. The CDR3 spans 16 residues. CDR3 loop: CASSPGPTDWENIQYF. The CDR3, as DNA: TGCGCCAGCAGCCCGGGACCCACGGACTGGGAAAACATTCAGTACTTC.

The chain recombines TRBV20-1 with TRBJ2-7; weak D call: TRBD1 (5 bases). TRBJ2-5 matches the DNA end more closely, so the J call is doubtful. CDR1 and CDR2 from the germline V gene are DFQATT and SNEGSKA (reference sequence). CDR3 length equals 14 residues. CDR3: CSANDQGSGETQYF. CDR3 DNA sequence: TGCAGTGCTAATGACCAGGGTTCTGGGGAGACCCAGTACTTC.

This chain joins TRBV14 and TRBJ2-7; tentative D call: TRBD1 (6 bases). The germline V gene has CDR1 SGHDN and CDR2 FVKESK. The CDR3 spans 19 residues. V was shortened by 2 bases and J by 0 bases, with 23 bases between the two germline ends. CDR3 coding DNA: TGTGCCAGCAGCCAAAACAGGGACCACCAGCCCATGCCCTCCTACGAGCAGTACTTC. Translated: CASSQNRDHQPMPSYEQYF.

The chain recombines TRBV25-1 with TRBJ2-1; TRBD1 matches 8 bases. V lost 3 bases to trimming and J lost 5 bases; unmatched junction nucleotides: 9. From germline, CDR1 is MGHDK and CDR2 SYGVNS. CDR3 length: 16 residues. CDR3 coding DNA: TGTGCCAGCAGTGATCCCGGGACAGGAGTGGACAATGAGCAGTTCTTC. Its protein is CASSDPGTGVDNEQFF.

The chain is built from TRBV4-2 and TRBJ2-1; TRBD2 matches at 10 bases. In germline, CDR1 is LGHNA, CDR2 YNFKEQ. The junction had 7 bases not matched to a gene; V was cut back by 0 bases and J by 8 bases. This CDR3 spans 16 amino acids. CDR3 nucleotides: TGTGCCAGCAGCCAAGATCTCCAGCGGGGGGGCCATGAGCAGTTCTTC. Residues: CASSQDLQRGGHEQFF.

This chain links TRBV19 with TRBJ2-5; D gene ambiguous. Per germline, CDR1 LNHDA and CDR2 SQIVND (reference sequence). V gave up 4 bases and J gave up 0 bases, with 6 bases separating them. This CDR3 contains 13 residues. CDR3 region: CASSKTYQETQYF. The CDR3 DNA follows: TGTGCCAGTAGTAAGACATACCAAGAGACCCAGTACTTC. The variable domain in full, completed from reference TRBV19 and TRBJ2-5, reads DGGITQSPKYLFRKEGQNVTLSCEQNLNHDAMYWYRQDPGQGLRLIYYSQIVNDFQKGDIAEGYSVSREKKESFPLTVTSAQKNPTAFYLCASSKTYQETQYFGPGTRLLVL.

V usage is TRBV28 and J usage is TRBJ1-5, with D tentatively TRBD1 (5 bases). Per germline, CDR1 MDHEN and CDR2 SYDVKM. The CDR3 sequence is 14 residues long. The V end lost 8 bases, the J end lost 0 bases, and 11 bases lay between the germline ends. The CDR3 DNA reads TGTGCCAGCGAGGAGGGGAATAGCAATCAGCCCCAGCATTTT. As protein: CASEEGNSNQPQHF.

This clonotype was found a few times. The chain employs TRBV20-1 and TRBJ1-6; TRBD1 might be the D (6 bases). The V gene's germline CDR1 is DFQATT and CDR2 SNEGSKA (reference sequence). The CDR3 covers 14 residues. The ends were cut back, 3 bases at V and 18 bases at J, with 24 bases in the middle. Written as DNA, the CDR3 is TGCAGTGCTAGGCGTCCACAGGGCCATCCTACCTGCCACTTT. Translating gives CSARRPQGHPTCHF.

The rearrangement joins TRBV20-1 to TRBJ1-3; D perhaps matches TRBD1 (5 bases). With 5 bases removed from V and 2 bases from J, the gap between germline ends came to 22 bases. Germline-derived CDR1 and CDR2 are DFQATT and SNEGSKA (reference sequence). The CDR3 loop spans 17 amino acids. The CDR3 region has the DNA TGCAGTGCTCCATCCCATCTTGGGGGAGAGGCTGGAAACACCATATATTTT. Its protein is CSAPSHLGGEAGNTIYF.

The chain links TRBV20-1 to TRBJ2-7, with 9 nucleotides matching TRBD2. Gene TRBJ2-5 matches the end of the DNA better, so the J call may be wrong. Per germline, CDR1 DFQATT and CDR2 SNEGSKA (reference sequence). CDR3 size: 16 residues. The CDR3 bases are TGCAGTGCTAGACCCTCCCCACTAGCGGGCGTGGAGACCCAGTACTTC. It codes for CSARPSPLAGVETQYF.

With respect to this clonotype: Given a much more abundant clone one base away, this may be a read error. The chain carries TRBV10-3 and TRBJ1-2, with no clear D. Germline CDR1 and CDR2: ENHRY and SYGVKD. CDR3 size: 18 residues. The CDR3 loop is CATSERLRRGYSNYGYTF. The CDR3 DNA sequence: TGTGCCACCAGTGAGAGGCTGCGTCGAGGGTATTCTAACTATGGCTACACCTTC.

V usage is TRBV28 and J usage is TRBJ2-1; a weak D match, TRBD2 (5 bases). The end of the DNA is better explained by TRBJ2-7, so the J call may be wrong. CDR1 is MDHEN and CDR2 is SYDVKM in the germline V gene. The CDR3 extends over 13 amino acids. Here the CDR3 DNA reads TGTGCCAGCAGTTTACTAGCAAGCAATGAGCAGTACTTC. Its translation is CASSLLASNEQYF.

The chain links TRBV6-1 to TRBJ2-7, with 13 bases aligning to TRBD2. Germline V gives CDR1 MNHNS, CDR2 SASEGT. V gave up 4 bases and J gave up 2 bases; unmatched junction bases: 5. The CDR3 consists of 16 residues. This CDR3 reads CASSGTSGSSPYEQYF. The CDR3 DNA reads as TGTGCCAGCAGTGGGACTAGCGGGAGTAGCCCCTACGAGCAGTACTTC.

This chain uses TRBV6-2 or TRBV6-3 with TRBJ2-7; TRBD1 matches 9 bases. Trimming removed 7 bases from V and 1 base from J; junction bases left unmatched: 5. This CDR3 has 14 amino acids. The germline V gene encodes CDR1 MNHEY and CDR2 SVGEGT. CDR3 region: CASKGTGPSYEQYF. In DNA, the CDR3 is TGTGCCAGCAAAGGGACAGGGCCTTCCTACGAGCAGTACTTC.

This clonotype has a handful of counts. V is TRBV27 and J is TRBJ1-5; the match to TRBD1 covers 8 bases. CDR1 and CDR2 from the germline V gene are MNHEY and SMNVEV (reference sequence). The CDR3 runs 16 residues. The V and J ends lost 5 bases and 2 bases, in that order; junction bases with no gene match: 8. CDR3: CASSGGQVTGNQPQHF. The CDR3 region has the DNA TGTGCCAGCAGTGGGGGACAGGTTACGGGCAATCAGCCCCAGCATTTT.

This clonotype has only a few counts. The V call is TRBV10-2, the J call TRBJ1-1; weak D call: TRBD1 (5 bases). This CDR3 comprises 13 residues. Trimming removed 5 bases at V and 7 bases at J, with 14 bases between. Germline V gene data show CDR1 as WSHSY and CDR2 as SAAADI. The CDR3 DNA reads TGCGCCAGCAGTAGATCAACAGGCGATGAAGCTTTCTTT. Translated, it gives CASSRSTGDEAFF.

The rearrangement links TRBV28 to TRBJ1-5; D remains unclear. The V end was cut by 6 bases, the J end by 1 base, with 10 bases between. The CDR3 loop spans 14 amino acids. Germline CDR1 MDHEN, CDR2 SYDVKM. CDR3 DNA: TGTGCCAGCAGGCCTTTAAGGAGCAATCAGCCCCAGCATTTT. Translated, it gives CASRPLRSNQPQHF.

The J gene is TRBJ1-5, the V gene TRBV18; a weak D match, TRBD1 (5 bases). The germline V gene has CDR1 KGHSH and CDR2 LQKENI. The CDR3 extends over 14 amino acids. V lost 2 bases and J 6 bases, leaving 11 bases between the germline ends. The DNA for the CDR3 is TGTGCCAGCTCACCATTGGAAGGGACTCAGCCCCAGCATTTT. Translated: CASSPLEGTQPQHF.